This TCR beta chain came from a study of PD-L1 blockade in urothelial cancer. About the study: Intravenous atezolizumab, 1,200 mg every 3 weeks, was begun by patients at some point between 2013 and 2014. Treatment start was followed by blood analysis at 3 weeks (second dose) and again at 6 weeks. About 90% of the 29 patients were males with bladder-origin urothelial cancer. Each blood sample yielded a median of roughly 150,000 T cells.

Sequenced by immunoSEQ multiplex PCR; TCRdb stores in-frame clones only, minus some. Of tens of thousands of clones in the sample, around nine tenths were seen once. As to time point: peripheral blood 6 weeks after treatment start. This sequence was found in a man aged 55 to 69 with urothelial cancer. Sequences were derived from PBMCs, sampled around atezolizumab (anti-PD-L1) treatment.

This chain's CDR3 is CASRTGVNGYTF. In DNA form, the CDR3 reads TGCGCCAGCCGGACAGGGGTAAATGGCTACACCTTC. This sequence joins TRBV5-1 and TRBJ1-2; 9 nucleotides line up with TRBD1. The CDR3 sequence is 12 residues long. V lost 7 bases to trimming and J lost 6 bases; unmatched junction nucleotides: 4. Germline CDR1 and CDR2: SGHRS and YFSETQ. The complete variable domain, with remaining parts taken from reference TRBV5-1 and TRBJ1-2, reads KAGVTQTPRYLIKTRGQQVTLSCSPISGHRSVSWYQQTPGQGLQFLFEYFSETQRNKGNFPGRFSGRQFSNSRSEMNVSTLELGDSALYLCASRTGVNGYTFGSGTRLTVV.